Listed below are T cell receptor beta chains from one sample, sequenced in a study of OX40 agonist ivuxolimab in advanced cancers. The protocol was immunoSEQ multiplex PCR, while the TCRdb copy is restricted to in-frame clones and leaves out a portion. Of 65,000 to 85,000 clones in the sample, about 87% were seen once. The sample here was CD4+ or CD8+ T cells sorted from blood, taken in a trial of the OX40 agonist ivuxolimab. These receptors all come from an adult with an advanced solid tumor such as melanoma, head and neck, liver or kidney cancer. CDR3s include the opening cysteine and the closing phenylalanine or tryptophan. The order of the fields is V gene, D gene, clone size, J gene, CDR3 length, CDR3 protein, CDR3 DNA. A D gene is named only where the DNA matches it firmly. Rows may omit the clone size; those that give it use once, few, many or a size class.

>TRBV9|.|few|TRBJ1-5|13
CASSNGYNQPQHF
TGTGCCAGCAGTAACGGATACAATCAGCCCCAGCATTTT
>TRBV20-1|.|few|TRBJ1-1|11
CSARLNTEAFF
TGCAGTGCTAGATTGAACACTGAAGCTTTCTTT
>TRBV7-9|TRBD1|.|TRBJ2-1|14
CASSLAGQRNEQFF
TGTGCCAGCAGCTTAGCGGGACAGCGGAATGAGCAGTTCTTC
>TRBV6-1|TRBD1|.|TRBJ1-2|15
CASSPVGQGGYGYTF
TGTGCCAGCAGTCCGGTCGGACAGGGAGGCTATGGCTACACCTTC
>TRBV6-6|TRBD1|.|TRBJ1-1|12
CASSHGTAEAFF
TGTGCCAGCAGCCACGGGACAGCTGAAGCTTTCTTT
>TRBV2|TRBD1|.|TRBJ2-3|12
CASGQEPGTQYF
TGTGCCAGCGGACAGGAACCGGGGACGCAGTATTTT
>TRBV28|.|once|TRBJ2-3|15
CASSLSGTVTDTQYF
TGTGCCAGCAGTCTTTCCGGGACTGTCACAGATACGCAGTATTTT
>TRBV6-1|.|.|TRBJ1-5|15
CASSGLTGSNQPQHF
TGTGCCAGCAGTGGCCTGACGGGGAGCAATCAGCCCCAGCATTTT
>TRBV10-3|.|.|TRBJ1-6|13
CAISPDGDSPLHF
TGTGCCATCAGTCCGGATGGTGATTCACCCCTCCACTTT
>TRBV6-6|TRBD2|.|TRBJ2-5|15
CASTLAGYQKETQYF
TGTGCCAGCACCCTAGCGGGCTACCAAAAGGAGACCCAGTACTTC
>TRBV5-1|.|few|TRBJ1-1|14
CASSRDTMNTEAFF
TGCGCCAGCAGCCGAGACACCATGAACACTGAAGCTTTCTTT
>TRBV27|TRBD1|.|TRBJ1-1|14
CASQGQGMNTEAFF
TGTGCCAGCCAGGGACAGGGAATGAACACTGAAGCTTTCTTT
>TRBV28|TRBD1|.|TRBJ1-6|16
CASSFNRGQVHSPLHF
TGTGCCAGCAGTTTTAATCGCGGACAGGTACATTCACCCCTCCACTTT
>TRBV6-5|.|.|TRBJ2-3|12
CASRSPREPQYF
TGTGCCAGCAGGTCCCCTAGGGAGCCGCAGTATTTT
>TRBV27|.|.|TRBJ1-5|13
CASSLSRVGPQHF
TGTGCCAGCAGTTTATCCCGGGTTGGGCCCCAGCATTTT
>TRBV18|TRBD1|once|TRBJ1-1|16
CASSPPSGTGGTEAFF
TGTGCCAGCTCACCACCGTCCGGGACAGGGGGGACTGAAGCTTTCTTT